A selection of T cell receptor beta chains follows, all from one sample in a study of cytomegalovirus exposure and HLA in healthy donors. Sequencing used immunoSEQ multiplex PCR; TCRdb keeps in-frame clones, though not all of them. This sample has under 200,000 clones; over 80% occur once, and the top ten carry roughly 1.6%. Material for sequencing was PBMCs. These receptors came from a girl aged 5 to 17 in good health and CMV-seropositive. The CDR3 runs from the conserved cysteine through the conserved F or W. Fields, in order: CDR3 protein, CDR3 DNA, CDR3 length, J gene, V gene, D gene, clone size. The D gene is left open where the match is weak. Not all rows give a size; the values are once, few, many and, for expanded clones, a class.

CAWSFGGDSSYEQYF,TGTGCCTGGAGCTTTGGGGGGGACTCCTCCTACGAGCAGTACTTC,15,TRBJ2-7,TRBV30,TRBD2,few
CASSSSGMAYNEQFF,TGTGCCAGCAGTTCTAGCGGGATGGCCTACAATGAGCAGTTCTTC,15,TRBJ2-1,TRBV25-1,TRBD2,-
CASSIGGAGANVLTF,TGTGCCAGTAGTATTGGAGGGGCTGGGGCCAACGTCCTGACTTTC,15,TRBJ2-6,TRBV19,-,-
CASSGGVYNEQFF,TGTGCCAGCAGCGGGGGGGTCTACAATGAGCAGTTCTTC,13,TRBJ2-1,TRBV5-4,TRBD2,once
CASRDTRMGADTQYF,TGTGCCAGCAGAGACACTAGAATGGGCGCAGATACGCAGTATTTT,15,TRBJ2-3,TRBV6-4,-,few
CASGSGGTGGSHEQFF,TGTGCCAGCGGATCCGGAGGGACAGGGGGGTCGCATGAGCAGTTCTTC,16,TRBJ2-1,TRBV18,TRBD1,-
CASSRKGPAGNQPQHF,TGTGCCAGCAGCAGGAAGGGCCCCGCGGGGAATCAGCCCCAGCATTTT,16,TRBJ1-5,TRBV21-1,-,once
CASSRIETGMNTEAFF,TGTGCCAGCTCACGAATCGAGACAGGCATGAACACTGAAGCTTTCTTT,16,TRBJ1-1,TRBV18,-,-
CAWSRQPNYGYTF,TGTGCCTGGAGCAGGCAGCCTAACTATGGCTACACCTTC,13,TRBJ1-2,TRBV30,-,-
CASRPIGTDFYEQYF,TGTGCCAGCCGACCTATCGGGACAGACTTCTACGAGCAGTACTTC,15,TRBJ2-7,TRBV27,TRBD1,-
CASSPSSYEQYF,TGTGCCAGCAGCCCTAGCTCCTACGAGCAGTACTTC,12,TRBJ2-7,TRBV7-2,-,-
CASSELQGAQNIQYF,TGTGCCAGCAGCGAACTGCAGGGGGCCCAAAACATTCAGTACTTC,15,TRBJ2-4,TRBV5-6,TRBD1,-
CASSPQGADTEAFF,TGTGCCAGCAGTCCACAGGGGGCTGATACTGAAGCTTTCTTT,14,TRBJ1-1,TRBV28,TRBD1,-
CASSLRDRGPYEQYF,TGTGCCAGCAGCCTGCGGGACAGGGGACCCTACGAGCAGTACTTC,15,TRBJ2-7,TRBV28,TRBD1,-
CAISDYGGRETQYF,TGTGCCATCAGTGACTACGGGGGGCGGGAGACCCAGTACTTC,14,TRBJ2-5,TRBV10-3,-,-
CASIRQRGAGGEQYF,TGTGCCAGCATCCGGCAACGGGGGGCGGGGGGCGAGCAGTACTTC,15,TRBJ2-7,TRBV6-5,TRBD2,-
CASSALATVGYGYTF,TGTGCCAGCAGCGCTCTAGCGACAGTAGGCTATGGCTACACCTTC,15,TRBJ1-2,TRBV9,-,-
CASSPRATQGAQYF,TGTGCCAGCTCACCACGGGCAACCCAGGGGGCGCAGTACTTC,14,TRBJ2-5,TRBV18,TRBD1,-
CASSPGQVGETQYF,TGTGCCAGCAGCCCGGGACAGGTGGGAGAGACCCAGTACTTC,14,TRBJ2-5,TRBV2,TRBD1,few
CASSLSGRENQPQHF,TGCGCCAGCAGCTTGTCGGGGAGAGAAAATCAGCCCCAGCATTTT,15,TRBJ1-5,TRBV5-1,-,-
CASSFSSGKYNEQFF,TGTGCCAGCAGTTTTTCTAGCGGGAAATACAATGAGCAGTTCTTC,15,TRBJ2-1,TRBV27,TRBD2,-
CASSPGLATYEQYF,TGCGCCAGCAGCCCGGGACTAGCGACCTACGAGCAGTACTTC,14,TRBJ2-7,TRBV4-3,TRBD2,-
CASSEEGRTIGLAGVFEQYF,TGTGCCAGCAGTGAAGAGGGTCGTACCATAGGGCTAGCGGGAGTCTTTGAGCAGTACTTC,20,TRBJ2-7,TRBV2,TRBD2,-
CASSRQIEAPTNEKLFF,TGTGCCAGCAGCCGACAGATAGAAGCACCAACTAATGAAAAACTGTTTTTT,17,TRBJ1-4,TRBV28,-,few
CASRPGQLYGYTF,TGTGCCAGCAGACCTGGACAGCTCTATGGCTACACCTTC,13,TRBJ1-2,TRBV6-5,-,-
CASSPDAGTGSYEQYF,TGTGCCAGCAGCCCCGACGCCGGGACAGGCTCCTACGAGCAGTACTTC,16,TRBJ2-7,TRBV5-4,TRBD1,-
CASSPEGLSYEQYF,TGCGCCAGCAGCCCAGAGGGACTTTCCTACGAGCAGTACTTC,14,TRBJ2-7,TRBV4-3,-,-
CASSEGTGGFYGYTF,TGTGCCAGCAGTGAAGGGACAGGGGGCTTCTATGGCTACACCTTC,15,TRBJ1-2,TRBV6-1,TRBD1,-